This T cell receptor beta chain was sequenced for a study of CD8 T cells in ankylosing spondylitis. Study-wide points: In the blood and synovial fluid of reactive arthritis, some motif variants had been previously reported. According to the report, clones linked to the disease were significantly enriched in matched synovial fluid samples taken from ankylosing spondylitis patients. Seven to nine highly homologous variants formed a TCR beta motif that appeared characteristic of ankylosing spondylitis blood.

The CDR3 extends over 13 amino acids. Germline assignment: CDR1 SGHRS and CDR2 YFSETQ. It was by quantitative 5'-RACE with molecular barcodes that TCR beta libraries were made. TCRdb redid the calling of the 5' RACE reads with MiXCR, one entry per CDR3 protein. The table has some 450,000 distinct CDR3 sequences, under 20% seen once. The sample holds many counts of this clonotype. Its antigen is undetermined. The junction departs from the called germline gene at one end, perhaps through a read error. The sequenced sample consisted of blood, either unsorted or a sorted T cell fraction (not recorded which). This TCR derives from a male donor with ankylosing spondylitis. This sequence joins TRBV5-1 and TRBJ1-1; D possibly corresponds to TRBD1 (5 bases). The CDR3: CASSLGTNTEAFF. DNA for the CDR3: TGTGCCAGCAGCTTAGGGACGAACACTGAAGCTTTCTTT.